The entry below gives a single T cell receptor beta chain sequence along with its context. Its antigen is as yet unknown. The data are from a study of shared clonotypes between healthy human individuals. Findings and caveats of the study: A small donor pool kept down the genetic and exposure-history diversity that was represented. Sampling involved blood alone; tissue repertoires likely differ.

Losses at the gene ends were 5 bases for V and 6 bases for J; bases not matched to a gene: 10. Germline loops: CDR1 MGHRA, CDR2 YSYEKL. There are 17 residues in the CDR3. Deep-level settings were used for running the assay. Investigators spread the genomic DNA of each subset evenly over several immunoSEQ plates. The assay was immunoSEQ multiplex PCR, and TCRdb's table has in-frame clones only and misses some. The sample shows fewer than 600,000 clones, around three quarters of them seen only once. This clonotype originated in a middle-aged woman in good health. Some clones in this sample may be carry-over from other donors' samples. The sequencing input was PBMCs. The V gene is TRBV4-1, the J gene TRBJ2-7; 16 bases are shared with TRBD2. The CDR3, as DNA: TGCGCCAGCAGCAGGGGACTAGCGGGAGGGCGGGGTAGCGAGCAGTACTTC. Translated: CASSRGLAGGRGSEQYF.